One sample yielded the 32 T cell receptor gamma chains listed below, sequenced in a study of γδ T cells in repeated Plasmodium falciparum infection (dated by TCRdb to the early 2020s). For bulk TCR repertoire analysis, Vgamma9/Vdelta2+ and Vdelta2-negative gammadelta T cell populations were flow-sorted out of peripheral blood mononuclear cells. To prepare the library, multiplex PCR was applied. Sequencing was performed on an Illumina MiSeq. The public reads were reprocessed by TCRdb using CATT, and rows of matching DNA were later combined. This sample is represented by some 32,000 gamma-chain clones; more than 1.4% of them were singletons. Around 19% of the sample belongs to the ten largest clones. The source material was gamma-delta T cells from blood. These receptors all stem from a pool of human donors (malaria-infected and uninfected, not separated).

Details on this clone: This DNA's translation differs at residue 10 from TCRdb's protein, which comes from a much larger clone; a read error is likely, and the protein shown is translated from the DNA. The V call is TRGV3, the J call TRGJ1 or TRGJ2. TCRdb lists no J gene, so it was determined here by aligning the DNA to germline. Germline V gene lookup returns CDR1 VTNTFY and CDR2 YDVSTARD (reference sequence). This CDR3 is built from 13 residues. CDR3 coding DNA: TGTGCCACCTGGGACAGGGACAATTATAGGAAACTCTTT. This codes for CATWDRDNYRKLF.

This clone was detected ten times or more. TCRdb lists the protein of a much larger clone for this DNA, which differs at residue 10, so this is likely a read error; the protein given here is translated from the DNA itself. This CDR3 reads CALWEVQTESGKKIKVF. The CDR3 DNA is TGTGCCTTGTGGGAGGTGCAAACGGAGTCGGGCAAAAAAATCAAGGTATTT. V is TRGV9 and J is TRGJP. The CDR3 runs to 17 residues. Germline V CDR1 and CDR2: GITISATS, ISYDGTV (reference sequence).

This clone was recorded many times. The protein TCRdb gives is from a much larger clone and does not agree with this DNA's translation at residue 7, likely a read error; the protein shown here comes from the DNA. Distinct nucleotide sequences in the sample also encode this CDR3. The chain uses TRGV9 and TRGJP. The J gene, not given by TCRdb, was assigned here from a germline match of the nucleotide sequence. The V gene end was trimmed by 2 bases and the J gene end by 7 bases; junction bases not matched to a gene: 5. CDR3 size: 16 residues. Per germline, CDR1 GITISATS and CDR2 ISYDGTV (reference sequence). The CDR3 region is CALWEARELGKKIKVF. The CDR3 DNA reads TGTGCCTTGTGGGAGGCCCGGGAGTTGGGCAAAAAAATCAAGGTATTT.

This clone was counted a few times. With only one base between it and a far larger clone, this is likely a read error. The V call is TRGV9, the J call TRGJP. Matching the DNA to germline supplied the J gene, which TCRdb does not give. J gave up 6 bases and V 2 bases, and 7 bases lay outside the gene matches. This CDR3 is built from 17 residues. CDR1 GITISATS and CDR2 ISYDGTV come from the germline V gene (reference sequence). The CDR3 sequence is CALWEDVIELGKKIKVF. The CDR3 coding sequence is TGTGCCTTGTGGGAGGACGTCATAGAGTTGGGCAAAAAAATCAAGGTATTT.

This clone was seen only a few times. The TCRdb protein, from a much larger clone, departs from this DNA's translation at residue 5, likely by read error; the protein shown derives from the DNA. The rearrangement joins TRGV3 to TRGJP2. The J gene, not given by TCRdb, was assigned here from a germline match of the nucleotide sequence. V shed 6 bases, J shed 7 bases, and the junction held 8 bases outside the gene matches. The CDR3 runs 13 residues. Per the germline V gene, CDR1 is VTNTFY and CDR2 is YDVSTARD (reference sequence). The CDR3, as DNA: TGTGCCACCTGGAATACCTCTGATTGGATCAAGACGTTT. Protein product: CATWNTSDWIKTF.

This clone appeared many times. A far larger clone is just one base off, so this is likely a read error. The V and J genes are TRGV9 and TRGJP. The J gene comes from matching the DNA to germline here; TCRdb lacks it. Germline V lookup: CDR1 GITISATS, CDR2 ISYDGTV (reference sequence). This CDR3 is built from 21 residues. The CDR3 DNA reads TGCGCCTTGTGGGAGGTCCCCAGGAGGACGGCACAAGAGTTGGGCAAAAAAATCAAGGTATTT. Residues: CALWEVPRRTAQELGKKIKVF.

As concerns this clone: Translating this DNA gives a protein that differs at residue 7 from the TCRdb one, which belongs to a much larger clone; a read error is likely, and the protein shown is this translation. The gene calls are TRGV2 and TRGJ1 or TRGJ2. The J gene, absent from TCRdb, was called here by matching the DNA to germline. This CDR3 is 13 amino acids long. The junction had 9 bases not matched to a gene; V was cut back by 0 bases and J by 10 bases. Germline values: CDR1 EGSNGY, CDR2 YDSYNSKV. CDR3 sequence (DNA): TGTGCCACCTGGGACGGGCACGTTGGGAAGAAACTCTTT. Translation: CATWDGHVGKKLF.

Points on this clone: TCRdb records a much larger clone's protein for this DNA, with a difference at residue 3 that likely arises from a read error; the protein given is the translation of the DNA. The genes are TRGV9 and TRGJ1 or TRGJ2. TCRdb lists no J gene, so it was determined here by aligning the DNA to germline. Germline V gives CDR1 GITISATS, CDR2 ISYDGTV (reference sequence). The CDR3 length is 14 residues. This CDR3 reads CASWEVSSGYKKLF. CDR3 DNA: TGTGCCTCGTGGGAGGTCTCTTCGGGGTATAAGAAACTCTTT.

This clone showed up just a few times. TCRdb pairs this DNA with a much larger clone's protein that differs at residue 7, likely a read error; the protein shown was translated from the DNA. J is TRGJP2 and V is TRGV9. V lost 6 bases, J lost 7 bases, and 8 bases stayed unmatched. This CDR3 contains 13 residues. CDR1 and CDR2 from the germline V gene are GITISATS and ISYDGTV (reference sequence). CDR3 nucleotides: TGTGCCTTGTGGAGGAGGATTGATTGGATCAAGACGTTT. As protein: CALWRRIDWIKTF.

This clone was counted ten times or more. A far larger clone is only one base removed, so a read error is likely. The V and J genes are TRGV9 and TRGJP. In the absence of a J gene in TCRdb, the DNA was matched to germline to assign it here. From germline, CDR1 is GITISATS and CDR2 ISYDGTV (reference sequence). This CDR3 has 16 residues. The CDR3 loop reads CALWEVIELGKKIKVF. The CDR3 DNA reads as TGTGCCCTGTGGGAGGTTATCGAGTTGGGCAAAAAAATCAAGGTATTT.

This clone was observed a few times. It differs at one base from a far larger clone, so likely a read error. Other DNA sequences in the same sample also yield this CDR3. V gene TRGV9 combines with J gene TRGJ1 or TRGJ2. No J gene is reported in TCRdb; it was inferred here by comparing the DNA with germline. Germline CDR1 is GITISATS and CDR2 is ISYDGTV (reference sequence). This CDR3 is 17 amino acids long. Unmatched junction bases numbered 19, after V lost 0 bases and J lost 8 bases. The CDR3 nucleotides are TGTGCCTTGTGGGAGGTGAGGGGTCAATCAGCCTCTGATAAGAAACTCTTT. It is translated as CALWEVRGQSASDKKLF.

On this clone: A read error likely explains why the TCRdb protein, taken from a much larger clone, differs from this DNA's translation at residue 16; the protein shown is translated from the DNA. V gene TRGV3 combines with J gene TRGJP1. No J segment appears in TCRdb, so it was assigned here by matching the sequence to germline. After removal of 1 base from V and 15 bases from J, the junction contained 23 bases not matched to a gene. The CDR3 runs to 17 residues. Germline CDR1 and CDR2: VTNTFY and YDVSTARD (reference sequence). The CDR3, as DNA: TGTGCCACCTGGGACAGCATTCAAGAGTTGGGCAAAAAAATCAAGATATTT. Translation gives CATWDSIQELGKKIKIF.

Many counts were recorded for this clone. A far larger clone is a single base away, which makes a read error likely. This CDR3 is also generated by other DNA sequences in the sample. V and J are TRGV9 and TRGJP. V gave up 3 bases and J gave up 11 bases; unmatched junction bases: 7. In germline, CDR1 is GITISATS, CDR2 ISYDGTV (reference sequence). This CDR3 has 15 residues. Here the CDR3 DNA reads TGTGCCTTGTGGGAGCCGGAGCTGGGCAAAAAAATCAAGGTATTT. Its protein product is CALWEPELGKKIKVF.

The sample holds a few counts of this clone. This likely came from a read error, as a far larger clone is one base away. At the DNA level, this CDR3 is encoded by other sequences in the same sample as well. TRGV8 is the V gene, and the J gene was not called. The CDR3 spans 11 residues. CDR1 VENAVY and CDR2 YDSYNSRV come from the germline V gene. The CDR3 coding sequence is TGTGCCACCTGGGATAGGCACGAGAAACTTTTT. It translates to CATWDRHEKLF.

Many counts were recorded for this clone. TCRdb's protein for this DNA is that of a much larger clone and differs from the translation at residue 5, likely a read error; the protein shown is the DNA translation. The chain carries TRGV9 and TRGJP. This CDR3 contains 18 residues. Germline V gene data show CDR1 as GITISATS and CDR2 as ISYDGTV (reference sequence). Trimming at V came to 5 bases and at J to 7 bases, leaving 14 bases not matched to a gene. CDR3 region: CALWGDNKGELGKKIKVF. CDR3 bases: TGTGCCTTGTGGGGGGACAATAAGGGGGAGTTGGGCAAAAAAATCAAGGTATTT.

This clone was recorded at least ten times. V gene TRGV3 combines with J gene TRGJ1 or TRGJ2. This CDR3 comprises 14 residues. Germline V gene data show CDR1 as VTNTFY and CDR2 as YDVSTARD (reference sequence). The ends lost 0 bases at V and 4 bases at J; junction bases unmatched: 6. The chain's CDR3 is CATWDRPLYYKKLF. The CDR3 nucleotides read TGTGCCACCTGGGACAGGCCATTATATTATAAGAAACTCTTT.

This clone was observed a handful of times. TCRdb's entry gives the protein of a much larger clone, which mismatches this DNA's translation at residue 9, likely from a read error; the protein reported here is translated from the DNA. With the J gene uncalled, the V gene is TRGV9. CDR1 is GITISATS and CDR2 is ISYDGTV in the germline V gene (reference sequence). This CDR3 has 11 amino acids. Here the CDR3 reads CALWDASKELF. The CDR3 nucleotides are TGTGCCTTGTGGGATGCGTCTAAGGAACTCTTT.

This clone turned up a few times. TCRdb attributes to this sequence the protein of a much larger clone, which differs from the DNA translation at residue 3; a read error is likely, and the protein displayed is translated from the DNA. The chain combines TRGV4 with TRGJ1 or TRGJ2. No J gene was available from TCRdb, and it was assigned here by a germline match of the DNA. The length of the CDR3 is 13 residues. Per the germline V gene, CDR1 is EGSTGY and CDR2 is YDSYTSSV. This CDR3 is CAPWDGPPGKKLF. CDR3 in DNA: TGTGCCCCCTGGGATGGTCCCCCGGGGAAGAAACTCTTT.

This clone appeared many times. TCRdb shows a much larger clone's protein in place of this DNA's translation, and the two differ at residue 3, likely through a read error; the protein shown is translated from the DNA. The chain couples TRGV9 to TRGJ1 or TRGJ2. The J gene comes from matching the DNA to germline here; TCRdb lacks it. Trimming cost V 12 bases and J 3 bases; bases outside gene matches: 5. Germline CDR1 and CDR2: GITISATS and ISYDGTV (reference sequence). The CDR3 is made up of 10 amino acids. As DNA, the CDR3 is TGTGCCATGATTTATTATAAGAAACTCTTT. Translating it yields CAMIYYKKLF.

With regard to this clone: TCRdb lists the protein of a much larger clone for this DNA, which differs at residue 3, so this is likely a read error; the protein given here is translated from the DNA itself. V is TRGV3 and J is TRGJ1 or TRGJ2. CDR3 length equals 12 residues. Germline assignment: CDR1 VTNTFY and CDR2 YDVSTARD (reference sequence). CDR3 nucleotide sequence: TGTGCCCCCTGGGACGGTCCCTATAAGAAACTCTTT. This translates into CAPWDGPYKKLF.

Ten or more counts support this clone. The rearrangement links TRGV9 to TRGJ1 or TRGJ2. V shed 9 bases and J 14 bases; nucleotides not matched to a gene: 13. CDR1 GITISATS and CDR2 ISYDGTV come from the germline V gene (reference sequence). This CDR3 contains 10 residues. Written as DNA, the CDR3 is TGTGCCTTGCCGCCCATCGTGGAACTCTTT. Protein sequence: CALPPIVELF.

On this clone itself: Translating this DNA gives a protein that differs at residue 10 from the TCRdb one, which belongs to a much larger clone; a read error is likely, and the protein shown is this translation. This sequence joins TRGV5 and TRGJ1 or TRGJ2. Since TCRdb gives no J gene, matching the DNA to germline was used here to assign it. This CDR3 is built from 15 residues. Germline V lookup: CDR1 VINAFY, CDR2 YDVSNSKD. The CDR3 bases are TGTGCCACCTGGGACAGGCCGGGGAATCATTATAAGAAACTCTTT. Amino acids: CATWDRPGNHYKKLF.

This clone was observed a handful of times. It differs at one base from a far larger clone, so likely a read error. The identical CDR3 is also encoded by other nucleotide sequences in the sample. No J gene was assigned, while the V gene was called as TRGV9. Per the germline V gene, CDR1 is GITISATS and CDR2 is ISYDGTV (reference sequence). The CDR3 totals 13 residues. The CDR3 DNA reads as TGTGCCTTGTGGGAGGTGCACCCCCGTAAGAAGCTCTTT. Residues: CALWEVHPRKKLF.

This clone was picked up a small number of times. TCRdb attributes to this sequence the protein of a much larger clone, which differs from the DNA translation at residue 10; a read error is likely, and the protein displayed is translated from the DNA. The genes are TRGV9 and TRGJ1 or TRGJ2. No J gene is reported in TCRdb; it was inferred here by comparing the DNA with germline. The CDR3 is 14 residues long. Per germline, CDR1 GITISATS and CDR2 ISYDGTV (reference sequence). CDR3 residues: CALWERDNYHKKLF. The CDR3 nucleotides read TGTGCCTTGTGGGAGCGGGATAATTATCATAAGAAACTCTTT.

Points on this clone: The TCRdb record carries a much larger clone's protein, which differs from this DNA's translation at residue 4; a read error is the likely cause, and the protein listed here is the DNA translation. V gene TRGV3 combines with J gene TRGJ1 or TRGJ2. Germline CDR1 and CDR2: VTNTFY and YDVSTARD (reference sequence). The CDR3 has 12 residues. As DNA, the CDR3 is TGTGCCACCCGGGACAGGCCCAATGAGAAACTCTTT. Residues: CATRDRPNEKLF.

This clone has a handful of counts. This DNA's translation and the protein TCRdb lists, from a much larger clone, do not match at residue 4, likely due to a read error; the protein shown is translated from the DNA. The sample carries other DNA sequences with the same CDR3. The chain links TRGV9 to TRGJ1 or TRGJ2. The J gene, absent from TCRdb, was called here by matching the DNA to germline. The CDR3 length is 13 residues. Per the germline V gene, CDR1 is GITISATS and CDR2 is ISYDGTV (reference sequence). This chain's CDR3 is CALREACYYKKLF. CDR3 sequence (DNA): TGTGCCTTGAGGGAAGCTTGTTATTATAAGAAACTCTTT.

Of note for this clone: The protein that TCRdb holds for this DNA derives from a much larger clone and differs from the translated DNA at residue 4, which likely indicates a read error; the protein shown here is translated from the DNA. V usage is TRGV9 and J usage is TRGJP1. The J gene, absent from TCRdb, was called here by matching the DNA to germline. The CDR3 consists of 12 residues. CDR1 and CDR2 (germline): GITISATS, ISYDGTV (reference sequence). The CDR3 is CALREPSWFKIF. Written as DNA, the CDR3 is TGTGCCTTGCGGGAACCCAGTTGGTTCAAGATATTT.

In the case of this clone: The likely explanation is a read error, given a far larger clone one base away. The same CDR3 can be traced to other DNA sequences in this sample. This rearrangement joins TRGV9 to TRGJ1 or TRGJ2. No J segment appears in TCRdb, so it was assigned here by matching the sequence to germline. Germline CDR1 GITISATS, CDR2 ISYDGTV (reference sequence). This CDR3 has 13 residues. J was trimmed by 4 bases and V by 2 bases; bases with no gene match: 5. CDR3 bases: TGTGCCTTGTGGGAGGATTCATATTATAAGAAACTCTTT. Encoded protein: CALWEDSYYKKLF.

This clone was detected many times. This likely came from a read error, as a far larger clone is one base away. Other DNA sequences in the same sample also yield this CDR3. The CDR3 loop is CATWDGQYKKLF. DNA of the CDR3: TGTGCCACCTGGGATGGACAATATAAGAAACTCTTC. For the V gene the call is TRGV4; the J gene has no call. Per the germline V gene, CDR1 is EGSTGY and CDR2 is YDSYTSSV. The CDR3 consists of 12 residues.

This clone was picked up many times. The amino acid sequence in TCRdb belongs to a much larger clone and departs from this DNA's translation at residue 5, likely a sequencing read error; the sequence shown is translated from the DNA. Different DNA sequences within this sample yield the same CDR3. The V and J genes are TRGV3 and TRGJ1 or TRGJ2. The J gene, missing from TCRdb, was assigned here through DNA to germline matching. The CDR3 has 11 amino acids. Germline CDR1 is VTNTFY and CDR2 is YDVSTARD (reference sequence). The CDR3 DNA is TGTGCCACCTGGGGCAGGTATAAGAAACTCTTT. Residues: CATWGRYKKLF.

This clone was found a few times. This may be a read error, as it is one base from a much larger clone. CDR3 protein: CALWEVQVQELGKRIKVF. The CDR3 nucleotides read TGTGCCTTGTGGGAGGTGCAAGTACAGGAGTTGGGCAAAAGAATCAAGGTATTT. V gene TRGV9 combines with J gene TRGJP. The J gene is absent in TCRdb and was assigned here via DNA matching to germline. CDR3 length: 18 residues. Germline values: CDR1 GITISATS, CDR2 ISYDGTV (reference sequence).

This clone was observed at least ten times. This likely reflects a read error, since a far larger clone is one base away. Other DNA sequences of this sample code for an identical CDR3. CDR3 bases: TGTGCTTTGTGGGAGAGTTTTTATAAGAAACTCTTT. It encodes CALWESFYKKLF. The chain employs TRGV9 and TRGJ1 or TRGJ2. Here the J gene came from matching the DNA to germline, since TCRdb omits it. The CDR3 covers 12 residues. Germline V gene lookup returns CDR1 GITISATS and CDR2 ISYDGTV (reference sequence).